A single sample is the source of the 21 T cell receptor beta chains below, sequenced in a study of cytomegalovirus exposure and HLA in healthy donors. The PCR had 60 Vbeta and 13 Jbeta primers. The assay was immunoSEQ multiplex PCR, and TCRdb's table has in-frame clones only and misses some. The sample consists of 82,000 or so clones, roughly four fifths of them appearing once. Source material: PBMCs. These TCRs come from a woman aged 45-60 years in good health and CMV-seropositive.

This clone has only one observation. The chain uses TRBV25-1 and TRBJ2-1; maybe TRBD1 (5 bases). Germline CDR1 is MGHDK and CDR2 is SYGVNS. CDR3 length: 13 residues. V gave up 6 bases and J gave up 6 bases, with 12 bases separating them. The CDR3: CASRGFGANEQFF. Written as DNA, the CDR3 is TGTGCCAGCAGGGGGTTTGGGGCCAATGAGCAGTTCTTC. Variable domain in full (rest from reference TRBV25-1 and TRBJ2-1): EADIYQTPRYLVIGTGKKITLECSQTMGHDKMYWYQQDPGMELHLIHYSYGVNSTEKGDLSSESTVSRIRTEHFPLTLESARPSHTSQYLCASRGFGANEQFFGPGTRLTVL.

This clone was detected only a few times. V gene TRBV4-1 combines with J gene TRBJ2-1; TRBD1 aligns across 7 bases. This CDR3 region has 14 residues. From germline, CDR1 is MGHRA and CDR2 YSYEKL. The junction had 5 bases not matched to a gene; V was cut back by 2 bases and J by 7 bases. In nucleotides, the CDR3 is TGCGCCAGCAGCCAAAGGGGGACAGTGAATGAGCAGTTCTTC. This codes for CASSQRGTVNEQFF.

By sample fraction, this clone is medium-sized (0.01 to 0.1%). CDR3 sequence (DNA): TGTGCCAGCAGTTCCATATCGTCAGGGCTGGGCGAGCAGTACTTC. It codes for CASSSISSGLGEQYF. The chain joins TRBV28 to TRBJ2-7; D might be TRBD1 (5 bases). With 4 bases removed from V and 6 bases from J, the gap between germline ends came to 19 bases. The germline gives CDR1 MDHEN, CDR2 SYDVKM. The CDR3 contains 15 residues. Variable domain in full (rest from reference TRBV28 and TRBJ2-7): DVKVTQSSRYLVKRTGEKVFLECVQDMDHENMFWYRQDPGLGLRLIYFSYDVKMKEKGDIPEGYSVSREKKERFSLILESASTNQTSMYLCASSSISSGLGEQYFGPGTRLTVT.

The chain recombines TRBV30 with TRBJ1-2, with TRBD1 identical over 10 bases. The CDR3 covers 15 residues. V lost 5 bases and J lost 4; bases outside the gene matches: 10. Germline V gene sequence: CDR1 GTSNPN, CDR2 SVGIG (reference sequence). The CDR3 region is CAWRPGGQGTYGYTF. CDR3 DNA sequence: TGTGCCTGGCGTCCGGGGGGACAGGGGACCTATGGCTACACCTTC. Full variable domain (rest looked up from reference TRBV30 and TRBJ1-2): SQTIHQWPATLVQPVGSPLSLECTVEGTSNPNLYWYRQAAGRGLQLLFYSVGIGQISSEVPQNLSASRPQDRQFILSSKKLLLSDSGFYLCAWRPGGQGTYGYTFGSGTRLTVV.

V gene TRBV14 combines with J gene TRBJ2-5; a weak D match, TRBD1 (6 bases). Germline values: CDR1 SGHDN, CDR2 FVKESK. The germline V and J ends were trimmed by 3 bases and 3 bases, with 11 bases remaining between them. This CDR3 is built from 14 residues. The CDR3 here is CASSHWTAEETQYF. CDR3 nucleotides: TGTGCCAGCAGCCACTGGACAGCGGAAGAGACCCAGTACTTC.

This chain joins TRBV19 and TRBJ1-2, with D unclear. The germline CDR1 and CDR2 sequences are LNHDA and SQIVND (reference sequence). This CDR3 comprises 14 residues. Deletions cut 1 base from V and 4 bases from J, with 10 bases between. The CDR3 sequence: CASSIGGGLYGYTF. CDR3 nucleotide sequence: TGTGCCAGTAGTATAGGCGGCGGCCTCTATGGCTACACCTTC.

The chain carries TRBV19 and TRBJ1-5, with 9 bases lining up with TRBD1. The CDR3 is made up of 14 amino acids. The junction had 7 bases not matched to a gene; V was cut back by 6 bases and J by 7 bases. CDR1 is LNHDA, CDR2 SQIVND, per germline (reference sequence). CDR3 DNA sequence: TGTGCCAGTAGAGCAACTACAGGGGGCCAGCCCCAGCATTTT. It codes for CASRATTGGQPQHF.

The genes are TRBV7-9 and TRBJ2-2; TRBD2 matches 15 bases. The CDR3 is 17 amino acids. Trimming cost V 6 bases and J 4 bases; bases outside gene matches: 6. From germline, CDR1 is SEHNR and CDR2 FQNEAQ (reference sequence). This chain's CDR3 is CASSQGLAGGSTGELFF. In DNA, the CDR3 is TGTGCCAGCAGTCAGGGACTAGCGGGAGGTTCCACCGGGGAGCTGTTTTTT.

The chain is built from TRBV6-6 and TRBJ2-6, with TRBD1 as a possible D gene (6 bases). The V and J ends lost 6 bases and 7 bases respectively, with 19 bases between them. The CDR3 extends over 16 amino acids. The germline V gene has CDR1 MNHNY and CDR2 SVGAGI (reference sequence). The CDR3 bases are TGTGCCAGCAGAACTTTACGTGGACAGCTCGCCAACGTCCTGACTTTC. Translation gives CASRTLRGQLANVLTF.

The chain has TRBV15 and TRBJ2-3, with TRBD1 identical over 9 bases. Germline CDR1 and CDR2: LNHNV and YYDKDF (reference sequence). J gave up 2 bases and V 0 bases, and 12 bases lay outside the gene matches. The CDR3 length is 19 residues. DNA of the CDR3: TGTGCCACCAGCAGAGATGGCGCCGGGACAGGGCAGATCACAGATACGCAGTATTTT. Translated: CATSRDGAGTGQITDTQYF.

This sequence joins TRBV7-3 and TRBJ2-3; a possible D gene is TRBD2 (6 bases). CDR1 is SGHTA and CDR2 is FQGTGA in the germline V gene. The CDR3 is made up of 15 amino acids. V lost 5 bases, J lost 2 bases, and 14 bases lay in between. The DNA of the CDR3 is TGTGCCAGCAGCCCGGAGGGGCCCTTCACAGATACGCAGTATTTT. Translated: CASSPEGPFTDTQYF. Together with reference TRBV7-3 and TRBJ2-3, the CDR3 gives the full variable domain: GAGVSQTPSNKVTEKGKYVELRCDPISGHTALYWYRQSLGQGPEFLIYFQGTGAADDSGLPNDRFFAVRPEGSVSTLKIQRTERGDSAVYLCASSPEGPFTDTQYFGPGTRLTVL.

This chain connects TRBV6-5 to TRBJ2-7; 7 nucleotides agree with TRBD1. The CDR3 is made up of 14 amino acids. V lost 5 bases to trimming and J lost 6 bases; unmatched junction nucleotides: 10. Germline V gene lookup returns CDR1 MNHEY and CDR2 SVGAGI. The CDR3 DNA reads TGTGCCAGCAGTGTCGGAAGGGGGCACAGCGAGCAGTACTTC. Its protein product is CASSVGRGHSEQYF.

This clone was detected once. This chain uses TRBV27 with TRBJ2-1; 7 nucleotides agree with TRBD2. Germline CDR1 is MNHEY and CDR2 is SMNVEV (reference sequence). This CDR3 spans 15 amino acids. The V segment lost 3 bases and the J segment 6 bases; nucleotides outside the gene matches: 8. CDR3 amino acids: CASSFLWEGLNEQFF. For the CDR3, the DNA is TGTGCCAGCAGTTTTCTGTGGGAGGGCCTCAATGAGCAGTTCTTC.

This clone came up a few times. This chain uses TRBV6-6 with TRBJ2-7; 9 bases fit TRBD2. Trimming cost V 7 bases and J 4 bases; bases outside gene matches: 2. Germline lookup yields CDR1 MNHNY and CDR2 SVGAGI (reference sequence). CDR3 length: 12 residues. The CDR3 coding sequence is TGTGCCAGCACCGGACTAGCGTACGAGCAGTACTTC. Residues: CASTGLAYEQYF.

This chain links TRBV7-9 with TRBJ2-1; TRBD1 matches 9 bases. The CDR3 is 13 amino acids. The junction had 1 base not matched to a gene; V was cut back by 3 bases and J by 7 bases. Germline loops: CDR1 SEHNR, CDR2 FQNEAQ (reference sequence). The CDR3 here is CASSLGQGNEQFF. DNA of the CDR3: TGTGCCAGCAGCTTGGGACAGGGAAATGAGCAGTTCTTC.

This clone was counted a few times. V usage is TRBV5-6 and J usage is TRBJ2-3; D is undetermined. The CDR3 has 12 residues. Looked up from germline, CDR1 is SGHDT and CDR2 is YYEEEE. V gave up 1 base and J gave up 4 bases, with 4 bases separating them. In DNA form, the CDR3 reads TGTGCCAGCAGCTTGATCGCAGATACGCAGTATTTT. As protein: CASSLIADTQYF.

The rearrangement uses TRBV7-2 and TRBJ2-2, with 9 bases aligning to TRBD2. Germline V CDR1 and CDR2: SGHTA, FQGNSA. With 4 bases clipped from V and 9 bases from J, the junction kept 9 bases outside the gene matches. The CDR3 spans 15 residues. The CDR3 region is CASSSGGSGGRELFF. In DNA, the CDR3 is TGTGCCAGCAGCTCCGGCGGTAGCGGGGGCCGGGAGCTGTTTTTT. Full variable domain (missing parts from reference TRBV7-2 and TRBJ2-2): GAGVSQSPSNKVTEKGKDVELRCDPISGHTALYWYRQSLGQGLEFLIYFQGNSAPDKSGLPSDRFSAERTGGSVSTLTIQRTQQEDSAVYLCASSSGGSGGRELFFGEGSRLTVL.

This chain links TRBV29-1 with TRBJ2-7; the match to TRBD1 covers 10 bases. The CDR3 runs to 14 residues. In germline, CDR1 is SQVTM, CDR2 ANQGSEA. Germline trimming cut 5 bases from V and 5 bases from J; bases unmatched to any gene: 9. CDR3 sequence: CSVRVTGTGDEQYF. As DNA, the CDR3 is TGCAGCGTTCGGGTCACCGGGACAGGGGACGAGCAGTACTTC.

V usage is TRBV7-6 and J usage is TRBJ2-7; TRBD2 is a possible D gene (6 bases). The V end lost 0 bases, the J end lost 3 bases, and 12 bases lay between the germline ends. This CDR3 spans 15 amino acids. Germline CDR1 reads SGHVS; CDR2 reads FNYEAQ. The CDR3 sequence: CASSLAGGLHYEQYF. The CDR3 DNA reads as TGTGCCAGCAGCTTAGCCGGGGGACTCCACTACGAGCAGTACTTC. The whole variable domain, remainder taken from reference TRBV7-6 and TRBJ2-7, is GAGVSQSPRYKVTKRGQDVALRCDPISGHVSLYWYRQALGQGPEFLTYFNYEAQQDKSGLPNDRFSAERPEGSISTLTIQRTEQRDSAMYRCASSLAGGLHYEQYFGPGTRLTVT.

The chain recombines TRBV30 with TRBJ2-1; TRBD1 agrees at 7 bases. The CDR3 is 13 amino acids. CDR1 and CDR2 (germline): GTSNPN, SVGIG (reference sequence). The trim removed 1 base at V and 7 bases at J, leaving 4 bases unmatched. The CDR3 coding sequence is TGTGCCTGGAGTGGCAGGGGGAAGAATGAGCAGTTCTTC. Translating it yields CAWSGRGKNEQFF.

The chain joins TRBV30 to TRBJ1-4; 9 positions agree with TRBD1. Germline V lookup: CDR1 GTSNPN, CDR2 SVGIG (reference sequence). The CDR3 contains 14 residues. V shed 4 bases and J 7 bases; nucleotides not matched to a gene: 7. The CDR3: CAWTRTGAGEKLFF. The CDR3 DNA reads TGTGCCTGGACCCGGACAGGGGCAGGTGAAAAACTGTTTTTT.